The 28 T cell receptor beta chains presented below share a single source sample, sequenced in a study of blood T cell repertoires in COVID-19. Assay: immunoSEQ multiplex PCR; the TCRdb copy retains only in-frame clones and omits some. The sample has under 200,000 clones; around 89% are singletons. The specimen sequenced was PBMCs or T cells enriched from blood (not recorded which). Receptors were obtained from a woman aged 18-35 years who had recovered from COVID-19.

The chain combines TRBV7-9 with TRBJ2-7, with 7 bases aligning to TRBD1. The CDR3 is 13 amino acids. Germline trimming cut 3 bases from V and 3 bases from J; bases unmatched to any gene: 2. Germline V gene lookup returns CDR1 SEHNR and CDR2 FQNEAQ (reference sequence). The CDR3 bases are TGTGCCAGCAGCTTCGGACAGGACTACGAGCAGTACTTC. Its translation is CASSFGQDYEQYF.

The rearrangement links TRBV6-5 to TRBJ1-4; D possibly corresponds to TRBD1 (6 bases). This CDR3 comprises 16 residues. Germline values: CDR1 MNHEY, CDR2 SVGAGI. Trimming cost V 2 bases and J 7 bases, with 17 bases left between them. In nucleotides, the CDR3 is TGTGCCAGCAGTTACACAAACAGGGACCGGGGTGAAAAACTGTTTTTT. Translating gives CASSYTNRDRGEKLFF.

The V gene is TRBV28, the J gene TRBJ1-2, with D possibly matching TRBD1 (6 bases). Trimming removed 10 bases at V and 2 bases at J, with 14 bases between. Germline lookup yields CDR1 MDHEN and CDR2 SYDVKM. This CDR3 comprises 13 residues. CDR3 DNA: TGTGCCACCCGGGACACCCCGAACTATGGCTACACCTTC. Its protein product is CATRDTPNYGYTF.

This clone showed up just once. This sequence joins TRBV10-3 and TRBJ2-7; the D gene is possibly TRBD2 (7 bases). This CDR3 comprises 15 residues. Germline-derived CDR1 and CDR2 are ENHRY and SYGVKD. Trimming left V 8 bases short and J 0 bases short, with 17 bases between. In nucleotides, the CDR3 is TGTGCCATCGGGGGGGGCAGACTTGACTCCTACGAGCAGTACTTC. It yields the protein CAIGGGRLDSYEQYF.

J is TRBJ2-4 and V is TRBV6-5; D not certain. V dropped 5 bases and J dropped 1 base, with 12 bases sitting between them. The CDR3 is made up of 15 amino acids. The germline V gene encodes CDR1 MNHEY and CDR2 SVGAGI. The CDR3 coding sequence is TGTGCCAGCAGTAAGCTCTTCGGGGCCAAAAACATTCAGTACTTC. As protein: CASSKLFGAKNIQYF.

CDR3 sequence (DNA): TGTGCCAGTAGGGTAGCTGGGGCCAACGTCCTGACTTTC. Translation: CASRVAGANVLTF. J is TRBJ2-6 and V is TRBV19, with D hard to call. In germline, CDR1 is LNHDA, CDR2 SQIVND (reference sequence). This CDR3 has 13 amino acids. V was trimmed by 6 bases and J by 2 bases, leaving 5 bases between them.

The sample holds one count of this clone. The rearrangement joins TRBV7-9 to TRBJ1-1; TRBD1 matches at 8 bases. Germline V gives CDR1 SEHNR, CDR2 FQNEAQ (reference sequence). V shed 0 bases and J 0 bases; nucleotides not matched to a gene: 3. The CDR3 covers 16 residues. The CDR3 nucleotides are TGTGCCAGCAGCTTAGCTTGGGGACAGGTGAACACTGAAGCTTTCTTT. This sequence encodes CASSLAWGQVNTEAFF.

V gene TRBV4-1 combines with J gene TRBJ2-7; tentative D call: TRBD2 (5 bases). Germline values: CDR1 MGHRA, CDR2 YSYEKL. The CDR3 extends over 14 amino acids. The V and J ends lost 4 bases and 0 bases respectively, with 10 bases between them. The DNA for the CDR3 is TGCGCCAGCAGCCTTCTAGCAACCTCCTACGAGCAGTACTTC. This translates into CASSLLATSYEQYF.

CDR3 bases: TGTGCCAGCACCGCGGGGGATACGCAGTATTTT. Translation: CASTAGDTQYF. This rearrangement joins TRBV7-9 to TRBJ2-3; possibly TRBD2 for D (6 bases). CDR3 length: 11 residues. V lost 7 bases to trimming and J lost 6 bases, with 8 bases between them. Germline assignment: CDR1 SEHNR and CDR2 FQNEAQ (reference sequence).

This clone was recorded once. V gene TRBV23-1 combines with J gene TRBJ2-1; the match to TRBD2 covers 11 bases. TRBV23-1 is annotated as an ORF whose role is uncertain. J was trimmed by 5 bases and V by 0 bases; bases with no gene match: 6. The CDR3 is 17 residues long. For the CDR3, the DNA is TGCGCCAGCAGTCAATCGGGGGGACTAGCGGCTAACAATGAGCAGTTCTTC. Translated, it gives CASSQSGGLAANNEQFF.

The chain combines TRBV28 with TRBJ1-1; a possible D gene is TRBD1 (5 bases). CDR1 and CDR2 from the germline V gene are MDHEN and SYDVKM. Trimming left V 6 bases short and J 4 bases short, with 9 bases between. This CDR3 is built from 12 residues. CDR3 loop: CASRQGGTEAFF. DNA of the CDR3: TGTGCCAGCAGGCAGGGTGGCACTGAAGCTTTCTTT. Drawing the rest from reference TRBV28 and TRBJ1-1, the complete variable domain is DVKVTQSSRYLVKRTGEKVFLECVQDMDHENMFWYRQDPGLGLRLIYFSYDVKMKEKGDIPEGYSVSREKKERFSLILESASTNQTSMYLCASRQGGTEAFFGQGTRLTVV.

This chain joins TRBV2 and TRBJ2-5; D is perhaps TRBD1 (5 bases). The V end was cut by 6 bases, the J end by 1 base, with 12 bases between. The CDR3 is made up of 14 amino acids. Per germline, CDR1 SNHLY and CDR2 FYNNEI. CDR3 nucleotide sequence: TGTGCCAGCAGAAAAGACAGACCCCAAGAGACCCAGTACTTC. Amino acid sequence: CASRKDRPQETQYF.

In DNA form, the CDR3 reads TGTGCCAGCAGTTACTTGCCTCCTTTGGGGGGAGGCTACACCTTC. Translating gives CASSYLPPLGGGYTF. The V gene is TRBV6-5, the J gene TRBJ1-2, with D perhaps TRBD1 (5 bases). CDR3 length: 15 residues. Germline-derived CDR1 and CDR2 are MNHEY and SVGAGI. The V gene lost 1 base and the J gene lost 8 bases, with 17 bases spanning the gap.

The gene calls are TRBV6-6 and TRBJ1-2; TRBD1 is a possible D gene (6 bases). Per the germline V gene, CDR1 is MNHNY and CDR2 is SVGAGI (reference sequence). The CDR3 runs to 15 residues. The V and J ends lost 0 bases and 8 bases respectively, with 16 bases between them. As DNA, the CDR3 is TGTGCCAGCAGTTACTCCGCACAGGGTTCGGGGGGCTACACCTTC. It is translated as CASSYSAQGSGGYTF.

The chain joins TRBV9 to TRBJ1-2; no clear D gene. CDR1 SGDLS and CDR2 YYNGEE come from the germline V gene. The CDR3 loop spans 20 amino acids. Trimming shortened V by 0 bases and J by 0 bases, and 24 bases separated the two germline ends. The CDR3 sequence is CASSVGSGRFEGAPNYGYTF. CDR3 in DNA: TGTGCCAGCAGCGTAGGTAGTGGTAGGTTTGAGGGTGCCCCTAACTATGGCTACACCTTC.

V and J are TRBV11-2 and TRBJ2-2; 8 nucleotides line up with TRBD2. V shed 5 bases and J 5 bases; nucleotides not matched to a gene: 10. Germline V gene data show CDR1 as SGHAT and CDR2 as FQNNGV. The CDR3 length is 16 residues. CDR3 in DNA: TGTGCCAGCAGCCAGGGGACTAGGGAAAAAACCGGGGAGCTGTTTTTT. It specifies CASSQGTREKTGELFF.

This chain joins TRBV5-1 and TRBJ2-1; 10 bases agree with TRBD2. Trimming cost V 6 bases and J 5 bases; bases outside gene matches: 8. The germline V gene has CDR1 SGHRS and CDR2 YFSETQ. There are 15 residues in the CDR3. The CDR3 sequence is CASTVFSGRHNEQFF. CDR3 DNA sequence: TGCGCCAGCACCGTCTTTAGCGGGAGGCACAATGAGCAGTTCTTC.

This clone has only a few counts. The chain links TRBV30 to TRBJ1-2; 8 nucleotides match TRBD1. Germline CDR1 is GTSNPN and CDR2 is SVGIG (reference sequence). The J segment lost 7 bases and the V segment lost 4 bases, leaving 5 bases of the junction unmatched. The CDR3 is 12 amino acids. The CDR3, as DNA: TGTGCCTGGAACGGACAGGGAGGTGGCTACACCTTC. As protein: CAWNGQGGGYTF.

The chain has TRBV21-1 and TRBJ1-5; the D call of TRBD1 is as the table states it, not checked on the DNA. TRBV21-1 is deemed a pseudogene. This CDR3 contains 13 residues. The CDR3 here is CASSKGFRQPQHF. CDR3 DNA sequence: TGTGCCAGCAGCAAAGGGTTCAGGCAGCCCCAGCATTTT.

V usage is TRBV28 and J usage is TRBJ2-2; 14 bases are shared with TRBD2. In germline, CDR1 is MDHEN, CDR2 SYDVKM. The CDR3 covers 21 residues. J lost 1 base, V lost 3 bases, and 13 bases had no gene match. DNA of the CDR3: TGTGCCAGCAGTTTTAGTTCTGGGACTAGCGGGAGTAAGTGGAACACCGGGGAGCTGTTTTTT. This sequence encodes CASSFSSGTSGSKWNTGELFF.

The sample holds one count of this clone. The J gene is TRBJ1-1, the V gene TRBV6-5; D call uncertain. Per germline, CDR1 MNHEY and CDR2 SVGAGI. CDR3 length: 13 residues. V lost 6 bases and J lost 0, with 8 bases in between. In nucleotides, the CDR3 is TGTGCCAGCAGAGTAGCTCTGAACACTGAAGCTTTCTTT. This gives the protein CASRVALNTEAFF.

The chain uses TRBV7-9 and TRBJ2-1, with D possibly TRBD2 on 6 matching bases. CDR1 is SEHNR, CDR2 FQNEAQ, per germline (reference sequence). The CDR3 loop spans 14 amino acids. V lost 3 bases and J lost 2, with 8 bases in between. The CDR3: CASSFSGAYNEQFF. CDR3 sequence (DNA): TGTGCCAGCAGCTTTAGCGGAGCCTACAATGAGCAGTTCTTC.

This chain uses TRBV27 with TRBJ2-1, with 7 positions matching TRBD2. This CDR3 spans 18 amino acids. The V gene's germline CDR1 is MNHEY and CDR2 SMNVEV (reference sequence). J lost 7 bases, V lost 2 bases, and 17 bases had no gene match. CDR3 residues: CASSLGGISGSPQNEQFF. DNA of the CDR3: TGTGCCAGCAGTTTAGGCGGCATTAGCGGGTCCCCGCAAAATGAGCAGTTCTTC.

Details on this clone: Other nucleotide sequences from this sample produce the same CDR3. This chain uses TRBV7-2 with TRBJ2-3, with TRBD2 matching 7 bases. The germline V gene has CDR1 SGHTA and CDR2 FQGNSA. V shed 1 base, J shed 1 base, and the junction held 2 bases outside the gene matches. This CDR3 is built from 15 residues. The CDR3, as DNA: TGTGCCAGCAGCTTAGGAGCGGGACGCACAGATACGCAGTATTTT. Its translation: CASSLGAGRTDTQYF.

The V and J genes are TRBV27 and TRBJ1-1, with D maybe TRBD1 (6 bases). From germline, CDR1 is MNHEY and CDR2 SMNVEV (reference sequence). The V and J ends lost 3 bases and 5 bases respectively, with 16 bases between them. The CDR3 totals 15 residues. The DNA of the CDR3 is TGTGCCAGCAGTTTTTCAGGGGCCGCGAGGACTGAAGCTTTCTTT. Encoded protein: CASSFSGAARTEAFF.

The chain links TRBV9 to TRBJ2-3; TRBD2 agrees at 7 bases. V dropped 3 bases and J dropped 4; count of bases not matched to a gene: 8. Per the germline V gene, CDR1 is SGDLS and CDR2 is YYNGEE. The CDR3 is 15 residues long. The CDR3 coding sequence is TGTGCCAGCAGCGGGGGAGCGGGATGGGCAGATACGCAGTATTTT. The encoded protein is CASSGGAGWADTQYF.

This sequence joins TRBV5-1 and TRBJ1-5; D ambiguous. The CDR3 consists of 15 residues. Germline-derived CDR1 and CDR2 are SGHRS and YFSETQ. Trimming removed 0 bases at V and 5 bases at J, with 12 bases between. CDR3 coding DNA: TGCGCCAGCAGCTTGGACGGGGAGGCTGATCAGCCCCAGCATTTT. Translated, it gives CASSLDGEADQPQHF.

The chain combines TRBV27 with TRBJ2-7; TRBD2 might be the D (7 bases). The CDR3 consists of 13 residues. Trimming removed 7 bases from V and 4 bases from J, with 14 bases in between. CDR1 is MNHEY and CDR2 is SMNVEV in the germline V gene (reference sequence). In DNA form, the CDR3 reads TGTGCCAGCACTCGGGGGGCAGGGTACGAGCAGTACTTC. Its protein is CASTRGAGYEQYF.